What follows are 18 T cell receptor beta chains derived from one specimen sequenced in a study of T cells in women clearing cervical HPV infection. Here immunoSEQ multiplex PCR was the method, and the copy in TCRdb shows in-frame clones only, minus some. This sample contains more than 25,000 clones. Sequencing was done on a sample of blood buffy coat. The receptor source for this set is a woman aged 18 to 75 with a cervical HPV16 infection that either progressed to CIN3+ or cleared (not recorded which).

As concerns this clone: Read coverage stops 3 residues before the CDR3 terminus; the germline J gene supplies the remainder. The V and J genes are TRBV18 and TRBJ1-2; the D gene is possibly TRBD1 (6 bases). Per the germline V gene, CDR1 is KGHSH and CDR2 is LQKENI. The CDR3 consists of 16 residues. The CDR3 here is CASSPSQGRNSWDYTF. The sequenced CDR3 bases are TGTGCCAGCTCACCATCCCAGGGGAGAAACTCGTGGGAC.

With respect to this clone: At one end, the junction sequence differs from germline, possibly due to a read error. The read stops 3 residues short of the end of the CDR3; the missing end is completed from the germline J gene. The chain carries TRBV7-7 and TRBJ2-1; 7 bases match TRBD2. This CDR3 comprises 13 residues. The germline gives CDR1 SSHAT, CDR2 FNYEAQ (reference sequence). CDR3 DNA, as far as it was read: TGTGCTAGCAGCTTAGTGGGAGGGGATGAG. Protein sequence: CASSLVGGDE. The whole CDR3 is CASSLVGGDEQFF. The full variable domain, in which reference TRBV7-7 and TRBJ2-1 provide the parts outside the CDR3, is GAGVSQSPRYKVTKRGQDVTLRCDPISSHATLYWYQQALGQGPEFLTYFNYEAQPDKSGLPSDRFSAERPEGSISTLTIQRTEQRDSAMYRCASSLVGGDEQFFGPGTRLTVL.

With respect to this clone: The read is 3 residues too short to cover the CDR3 end, so that end is filled in from the germline J gene. This rearrangement joins TRBV7-6 to TRBJ2-7, with a tentative D call TRBD2 (6 bases). The germline gives CDR1 SGHVS, CDR2 FNYEAQ. V lost 5 bases and J lost 6, with 17 bases in between. This CDR3 is 14 amino acids long. CDR3 protein: CASSPIRGAGEQYF. The sequenced CDR3 bases are TGTGCCAGCAGCCCCATTCGCGGGGCAGGCGAG. Together with reference TRBV7-6 and TRBJ2-7, the CDR3 gives the full variable domain: GAGVSQSPRYKVTKRGQDVALRCDPISGHVSLYWYRQALGQGPEFLTYFNYEAQQDKSGLPNDRFSAERPEGSISTLTIQRTEQRDSAMYRCASSPIRGAGEQYFGPGTRLTVT.

As to this clone: From the germline J gene comes the end of the CDR3, since the read stops 3 residues before it. The chain combines TRBV7-2 with TRBJ2-1; 10 bases match TRBD1. The germline CDR1 and CDR2 sequences are SGHTA and FQGNSA. V lost 5 bases and J lost 8; bases outside the gene matches: 6. The CDR3 has 14 amino acids. CDR3 in amino acids: CASSPRQGAYEQFF. Partial CDR3 DNA: TGTGCCAGCAGCCCGCGACAGGGGGCGTATGAG.

CDR3 DNA, as far as it was read: TGTGCCAGCAGCTCCTCACTAGGAAACACAGATACC. Translation: CASSSSLGNTDT. The entire CDR3 is CASSSSLGNTDTYTF. The rearrangement uses TRBV11-2 and TRBJ1-2, with D unresolved. The missing CDR3 end, 3 residues past where the read stops, is filled in from the germline J gene. The germline V gene encodes CDR1 SGHAT and CDR2 FQNNGV. The CDR3 has 15 residues.

Concerning this clone itself: The read ends 3 residues before the CDR3 terminus; that terminus is restored from the germline J gene. The rearrangement links TRBV6-4 to TRBJ2-7; 10 bases are shared with TRBD1. This CDR3 has 16 amino acids. The germline V gene encodes CDR1 MRHNA and CDR2 SNTAGT. The J segment lost 0 bases and the V segment lost 6 bases, leaving 8 bases of the junction unmatched. CDR3 sequence: CASRGTGAPSSYEQYF. The sequenced part of the CDR3 DNA is TGTGCCAGCAGGGGGACAGGGGCCCCGAGCTCCTACGAG.

About this clone: Read sequence stops 3 residues before the CDR3 end, and the germline J gene provides the missing end. The J gene is TRBJ2-6, the V gene TRBV28; D possibly corresponds to TRBD2 (6 bases). The germline V gene has CDR1 MDHEN and CDR2 SYDVKM. Deletions cut 6 bases from V and 4 bases from J, with 10 bases between. CDR3 length: 14 amino acids. The CDR3 sequence: CASSEEGGANVLTF. The sequenced CDR3 bases are TGTGCCAGCAGCGAGGAGGGGGGGGCCAACGTC.

CDR3 DNA, as far as it was read: TGTGCCAGCAGCTTCGGACAGGGAGGCAATCAGCCC. Translating it yields CASSFGQGGNQP. The CDR3 in its entirety is CASSFGQGGNQPQHF. The chain has TRBV7-2 and TRBJ1-5, with 8 bases lining up with TRBD1. The CDR3 is cut off 3 residues early in the read; its end comes from the germline J gene. The J segment lost 2 bases and the V segment lost 3 bases, leaving 3 bases of the junction unmatched. The CDR3 totals 15 residues. CDR1 is SGHTA, CDR2 FQGNSA, per germline. Drawing the rest from reference TRBV7-2 and TRBJ1-5, the complete variable domain is GAGVSQSPSNKVTEKGKDVELRCDPISGHTALYWYRQSLGQGLEFLIYFQGNSAPDKSGLPSDRFSAERTGGSVSTLTIQRTQQEDSAVYLCASSFGQGGNQPQHFGDGTRLSIL.

In the case of this clone: The observed sequence ends 3 residues before the CDR3 terminus, with the missing tail filled in from the germline J gene. The V call is TRBV5-1, the J call TRBJ1-2; weak D call: TRBD1 (6 bases). Germline CDR1 is SGHRS and CDR2 is YFSETQ. The CDR3 runs to 13 residues. CDR3 DNA (partial): TGCGCCAGCAGCCCCCCACAGGGCCGGAGC. This gives the protein CASSPPQGRS. The whole CDR3 protein is CASSPPQGRSYTF. The variable domain in full, completed from reference TRBV5-1 and TRBJ1-2, reads KAGVTQTPRYLIKTRGQQVTLSCSPISGHRSVSWYQQTPGQGLQFLFEYFSETQRNKGNFPGRFSGRQFSNSRSEMNVSTLELGDSALYLCASSPPQGRSYTFGSGTRLTVV.

A remark on this clone: With the read ending 3 residues before the CDR3 end, the germline J gene is used to fill in that end. The chain recombines TRBV20-1 with TRBJ2-7, with D maybe TRBD1 (7 bases). From germline, CDR1 is DFQATT and CDR2 SNEGSKA (reference sequence). The V end lost 3 bases, the J end lost 3 bases, and 15 bases lay between the germline ends. The length of the CDR3 is 14 residues. The CDR3 sequence is CSASGGTAGYEQYF. CDR3 DNA, as far as it was read: TGCAGTGCTAGCGGAGGGACAGCCGGCTACGAG.

A note on this clone: Sequencing ends 3 residues short of the CDR3 end; the germline J gene provides the rest. V is TRBV11-1 and J is TRBJ1-5; D remains ambiguous. V was trimmed by 1 base and J by 9 bases, leaving 7 bases between them. In germline, CDR1 is SGHAT, CDR2 FQDESV (reference sequence). This CDR3 is 12 amino acids long. The sequenced part of the CDR3 DNA is TGTGCCAGCAGCTTAGGAGAGGGGCCC. Residues: CASSLGEGP. The whole CDR3 sequence is CASSLGEGPQHF. Full variable domain (outside the CDR3, taken from reference TRBV11-1 and TRBJ1-5): EAEVAQSPRYKITEKSQAVAFWCDPISGHATLYWYRQILGQGPELLVQFQDESVVDDSQLPKDRFSAERLKGVDSTLKIQPAELGDSAMYLCASSLGEGPQHFGDGTRLSIL.

About this clone: The CDR3 extends 3 residues past the end of the read, so its final part is completed from the germline J gene. The chain recombines TRBV11-1 with TRBJ1-2; possible D gene TRBD1, 6 bases. CDR3 length: 14 amino acids. V lost 5 bases and J 4 bases, leaving 14 bases between the germline ends. Germline V gives CDR1 SGHAT, CDR2 FQDESV (reference sequence). CDR3 in amino acids: CASSLQGGPYGYTF. Incomplete CDR3 DNA: TGTGCCAGCAGCCTACAAGGGGGTCCCTATGGC.

Concerning this clone itself: Read coverage stops 3 residues before the CDR3 terminus; the germline J gene supplies the remainder. The chain uses TRBV7-9 and TRBJ2-2; tentative D call: TRBD1 (6 bases). The CDR3 loop spans 13 amino acids. CDR1 and CDR2 (germline): SEHNR, FQNEAQ (reference sequence). Deletions cut 5 bases from V and 5 bases from J, with 9 bases between. CDR3 bases read: TGTGCCAGCAGCCCAGGGGTAACCGGGGAG. This encodes CASSPGVTGE. The CDR3, in full, reads CASSPGVTGELFF.

Note on this clone: Coverage ceases 3 residues before the CDR3 finishes, and the germline J gene fills in the end. The V gene is TRBV2, the J gene TRBJ1-5; D uncertain. The V end was cut by 1 base, the J end by 5 bases, with 6 bases between. Per germline, CDR1 SNHLY and CDR2 FYNNEI. This CDR3 contains 13 residues. CDR3 amino acids: CASSEVRDQPQHF. The CDR3 DNA, read in part, is TGTGCCAGCAGTGAAGTGCGTGATCAGCCC. Combining the CDR3 with reference TRBV2 and TRBJ1-5 gives the whole variable domain EPEVTQTPSHQVTQMGQEVILRCVPISNHLYFYWYRQILGQKVEFLVSFYNNEISEKSEIFDDQFSVERPDGSNFTLKIRSTKLEDSAMYFCASSEVRDQPQHFGDGTRLSIL.

Note on this clone: The read finishes 3 residues shy of the CDR3 end, and the germline J gene is used to complete it. The chain joins TRBV4-2 to TRBJ2-7; D possibly corresponds to TRBD1 (6 bases). The CDR3 totals 16 residues. V dropped 0 bases and J dropped 4 bases, with 16 bases sitting between them. Germline V gene sequence: CDR1 LGHNA, CDR2 YNFKEQ. The sequenced part of the CDR3 DNA is TGTGCCAGCAGCCAAGATTTGGGGACACAAGGTTACGAG. Its translation: CASSQDLGTQGYE. The CDR3 in full is CASSQDLGTQGYEQYF.

Remarks on this clone: The read ends 3 residues early relative to the CDR3; the germline J gene fills the gap. V usage is TRBV20-1 and J usage is TRBJ2-5; D is perhaps TRBD2 (6 bases). The length of the CDR3 is 14 residues. Looked up from germline, CDR1 is DFQATT and CDR2 is SNEGSKA (reference sequence). The V and J ends lost 4 bases and 0 bases respectively, with 12 bases between them. Here the CDR3 reads CSAKRDSHQETQYF. Incomplete CDR3 DNA: TGCAGTGCTAAACGGGACTCACACCAAGAGACC.

Concerning this clone itself: From the germline J gene comes the end of the CDR3, since the read stops 3 residues before it. This chain connects TRBV28 to TRBJ1-2; 7 positions agree with TRBD1. The J segment lost 6 bases and the V segment lost 8 bases, leaving 6 bases of the junction unmatched. The CDR3 length is 12 residues. From germline, CDR1 is MDHEN and CDR2 SYDVKM. The CDR3 loop reads CASADRVNGYTF. The part of the CDR3 DNA that was read is TGTGCCAGCGCTGACAGGGTAAATGGC.

As concerns this clone: Coverage ceases 3 residues before the CDR3 finishes, and the germline J gene fills in the end. The chain carries TRBV9 and TRBJ2-5; TRBD2 aligns across 7 bases. The CDR3 sequence is 13 residues long. In germline, CDR1 is SGDLS, CDR2 YYNGEE. The junction had 1 base not matched to a gene; V was cut back by 2 bases and J by 3 bases. The sequenced part of the CDR3 DNA is TGTGCCAGCAGCGTCGGACTAGAAGAGACC. Its translation is CASSVGLEET. The whole CDR3 protein reads CASSVGLEETQYF.